This T cell receptor (beta chain) appears in the sequencing data of a study of T cell responses to AZD1222 COVID-19 vaccine. Study results and limitations: Repertoire sampling occurred only after the peak T cell response. Reports indicate that nearly half of spike-specific TCRs are directed at unmutated variant regions.

Points on this clone: Its cognate antigen is unknown.

The assay was immunoSEQ multiplex PCR, and TCRdb's table has in-frame clones only and misses some. The sample consists of under 95,000 clones, about 86% of them appearing once. Germline CDR1 and CDR2: MRHNA and SNTAGT. The CDR3 contains 14 residues. V lost 5 bases, J lost 3 bases, and 5 bases stayed unmatched. The rearrangement joins TRBV6-4 to TRBJ2-5, with TRBD2 identical over 8 bases. The sequence was collected from an adult in good health. The sequencing here drew on peripheral blood, taken on day 0 of AZD1222 vaccination. The CDR3 DNA sequence: TGTGCCAGCAGTCCGCGAGCGGGAGAAGAGACCCAGTACTTC. Protein sequence: CASSPRAGEETQYF.